The 27 T cell receptor beta chains reported below all come from one sample, sequenced in a study of CD8 T cells in ankylosing spondylitis. TCRdb ran MiXCR on the 5' RACE reads and lists one entry per CDR3 protein. The sample lists 150,000 to 200,000 distinct CDR3 sequences; over 15% were seen once. Specimen: blood, either unsorted or a sorted T cell fraction (not recorded which). These receptors all stem from a male donor aged 10-35 years with ankylosing spondylitis or in good health (not recorded which).

This clonotype was observed many times. This chain connects TRBV5-1 to TRBJ2-1, with D possibly TRBD1 on 6 matching bases. The CDR3 loop spans 13 amino acids. V gave up 5 bases and J gave up 6 bases, with 12 bases separating them. From germline, CDR1 is SGHRS and CDR2 YFSETQ. The CDR3 region is CASRGQGPNEQFF. CDR3 nucleotides: TGCGCCAGCAGAGGCCAGGGGCCCAATGAGCAGTTCTTC.

V gene TRBV29-1 combines with J gene TRBJ2-7; TRBD1 might be the D (6 bases). CDR1 is SQVTM, CDR2 ANQGSEA, per germline. This CDR3 is 14 amino acids long. V lost 0 bases and J 2 bases, leaving 11 bases between the germline ends. For the CDR3, the DNA is TGCAGCGTTGAAGACATTACAGGGACCTACGAGCAGTACTTC. Its translation: CSVEDITGTYEQYF.

V and J are TRBV6-6 and TRBJ2-5; no definite D call. CDR3 length equals 14 residues. CDR1 is MNHNY, CDR2 SVGAGI, per germline (reference sequence). V was trimmed by 0 bases and J by 5 bases, leaving 10 bases between them. CDR3 sequence: CASSYSSVGETQYF. The CDR3 region has the DNA TGTGCCAGCAGTTACTCGAGTGTCGGTGAGACCCAGTACTTC.

The rearrangement joins TRBV20-1 to TRBJ2-1, with 7 bases fitting TRBD1. Germline-derived CDR1 and CDR2 are DFQATT and SNEGSKA (reference sequence). J gave up 5 bases and V 5 bases, and 9 bases lay outside the gene matches. The CDR3 is 14 amino acids. DNA for the CDR3: TGCAGTGCTCCCCGGGACAGATCAGACAATGAGCAGTTCTTC. Amino acid sequence: CSAPRDRSDNEQFF.

The chain joins TRBV5-1 to TRBJ2-1; the match to TRBD2 covers 8 bases. This CDR3 is 15 amino acids long. The V gene's germline CDR1 is SGHRS and CDR2 YFSETQ. V shed 2 bases and J 5 bases; nucleotides not matched to a gene: 6. CDR3 region: CASSFLAGRDNEQFF. The CDR3 coding sequence is TGCGCCAGCAGCTTCTTAGCGGGACGGGACAATGAGCAGTTCTTC.

The rearrangement joins TRBV7-2 to TRBJ2-1; 9 bases line up with TRBD2. CDR1 is SGHTA, CDR2 FQGNSA, per germline. Trimming removed 5 bases from V and 4 bases from J; junction bases left unmatched: 6. There are 15 residues in the CDR3. The CDR3 protein is CASSGRSGGYNEQFF. CDR3 nucleotide sequence: TGTGCCAGCAGCGGACGGAGCGGGGGGTACAATGAGCAGTTCTTC.

This clonotype was recorded many times. This rearrangement joins TRBV4-3 to TRBJ2-7; D is unresolved. Per germline, CDR1 LGHNA and CDR2 YSLEER. V lost 3 bases, J lost 1 base, and 13 bases lay in between. CDR3 length equals 15 residues. This CDR3 reads CASSQKARQSYEQYF. The CDR3 DNA sequence: TGCGCCAGCAGCCAGAAGGCGCGGCAGTCCTACGAGCAGTACTTC.

This clonotype has at least ten counts. V usage is TRBV7-6 and J usage is TRBJ2-3, with D tentatively TRBD1 (5 bases). The CDR3 has 15 amino acids. Germline V gives CDR1 SGHVS, CDR2 FNYEAQ. Deletions cut 0 bases from V and 0 bases from J, with 7 bases between. The CDR3 is CASSLAGLSTDTQYF. The DNA for the CDR3 is TGTGCCAGCAGCTTAGCGGGGCTGAGCACAGATACGCAGTATTTT.

This clonotype has at least ten counts. This rearrangement joins TRBV4-2 to TRBJ1-5; no definite D call. Trimming pared 4 bases from V and 7 bases from J, leaving 11 bases between. The CDR3 consists of 13 residues. CDR1 and CDR2 (germline): LGHNA, YNFKEQ. The CDR3 region has the DNA TGTGCCAGCAGCCTGGACGGACGGCAGCCCCAGCATTTT. Encoded protein: CASSLDGRQPQHF.

The chain links TRBV29-1 to TRBJ2-1, with unresolved D. The V end was cut by 8 bases, the J end by 5 bases, with 19 bases between. Germline CDR1 is SQVTM and CDR2 is ANQGSEA. This CDR3 comprises 14 residues. Here the CDR3 DNA reads TGCAGCCTACTTAGAGCTCCCCGGGACAATGAGCAGTTCTTC. It encodes CSLLRAPRDNEQFF.

This clonotype was recorded at least ten times. The chain employs TRBV12-3 or TRBV12-4 and TRBJ1-6; 8 bases line up with TRBD1. The CDR3 spans 14 residues. V shed 5 bases and J 7 bases; nucleotides not matched to a gene: 4. The CDR3 reads CASSQGAGNSPLHF. In DNA form, the CDR3 reads TGTGCCAGCAGTCAGGGGGCGGGCAATTCACCCCTCCACTTT.

This clonotype was recorded many times. V usage is TRBV5-1 and J usage is TRBJ2-4; 14 bases map to TRBD2. The CDR3 runs to 17 residues. Germline CDR1 reads SGHRS; CDR2 reads YFSETQ. The V segment lost 1 base and the J segment 5 bases; nucleotides outside the gene matches: 5. CDR3 sequence reads: CASSLRLAGGPENIQYF. CDR3 coding DNA: TGCGCCAGCAGCTTGCGACTAGCGGGAGGGCCCGAAAACATTCAGTACTTC.

This clonotype was counted many times. V and J are TRBV5-1 and TRBJ2-7; 7 nucleotides align to TRBD2. The V and J ends lost 6 bases and 3 bases, in that order; junction bases with no gene match: 6. Germline V gene sequence: CDR1 SGHRS, CDR2 YFSETQ. The CDR3 extends over 13 amino acids. The CDR3 here is CASKIAGHYEQYF. The CDR3 coding sequence is TGCGCCAGCAAGATAGCGGGCCACTACGAGCAGTACTTC.

This chain uses TRBV24-1 with TRBJ2-2, with D tentatively TRBD1 (6 bases). The CDR3 spans 17 residues. V was trimmed by 0 bases and J by 1 base, leaving 11 bases between them. Germline-derived CDR1 and CDR2 are KGHDR and SFDVKD. The CDR3 region has the DNA TGTGCCACCAGTGATTTGCAGGGGCAGCGGAACACCGGGGAGCTGTTTTTT. Amino acids: CATSDLQGQRNTGELFF.

The V and J genes are TRBV9 and TRBJ2-6, with a tentative D call TRBD1 (6 bases). Per germline, CDR1 SGDLS and CDR2 YYNGEE. The length of the CDR3 is 17 residues. Trimming shortened V by 4 bases and J by 0 bases, and 14 bases separated the two germline ends. The CDR3 region has the DNA TGTGCCAGCAGCTTCTGGGACACCAGCTCTGGGGCCAACGTCCTGACTTTC. It specifies CASSFWDTSSGANVLTF.

The chain recombines TRBV18 with TRBJ1-6, with D uncertain. The germline CDR1 and CDR2 sequences are KGHSH and LQKENI. Trimming took off 2 bases at V and 10 bases at J, with 6 bases between the two ends. The CDR3 has 12 amino acids. The CDR3 nucleotides read TGTGCCAGCTCACCAGTAGGATCACCCCTCCACTTT. Amino acid sequence: CASSPVGSPLHF.

This clonotype was seen many times. The chain employs TRBV11-2 and TRBJ2-3; no clear D gene. CDR1 SGHAT and CDR2 FQNNGV come from the germline V gene. The CDR3 sequence is 13 residues long. V lost 5 bases and J lost 5, with 11 bases in between. The CDR3 DNA reads as TGTGCCAGCAGCCAAAGAGGCATAGATACGCAGTATTTT. This translates into CASSQRGIDTQYF.

This rearrangement joins TRBV20-1 to TRBJ2-5; D is possibly TRBD2 (6 bases). The CDR3 covers 12 residues. CDR1 and CDR2 (germline): DFQATT, SNEGSKA (reference sequence). V lost 3 bases and J lost 5, with 10 bases in between. The CDR3 region is CSAREGVETQYF. As DNA, the CDR3 is TGCAGTGCTAGGGAGGGCGTGGAGACCCAGTACTTC.

This clonotype was seen ten or more times. The gene calls are TRBV7-2 and TRBJ2-3; the match to TRBD2 covers 7 bases. Germline V lookup: CDR1 SGHTA, CDR2 FQGNSA. Trimming cost V 7 bases and J 6 bases; bases outside gene matches: 19. CDR3 length: 17 amino acids. As DNA, the CDR3 is TGTGCCAGCAACCCCATCCGGGACTACCCCTCCATTGATACGCAGTATTTT. This sequence encodes CASNPIRDYPSIDTQYF.

This clonotype was recorded at least ten times. The V call is TRBV6-5, the J call TRBJ1-2, with 9 nucleotides matching TRBD1. Germline CDR1 MNHEY, CDR2 SVGAGI. The V gene end was trimmed by 4 bases and the J gene end by 7 bases; junction bases not matched to a gene: 4. The CDR3 runs to 13 residues. The DNA for the CDR3 is TGTGCCAGCAGTTTTTCGACAGGGGGTGGCTACACCTTC. This encodes CASSFSTGGGYTF.

This clonotype was observed a handful of times. The V gene is TRBV2, the J gene TRBJ2-3; D is unresolved. CDR1 and CDR2 from the germline V gene are SNHLY and FYNNEI. V lost 4 bases and J 1 base, leaving 9 bases between the germline ends. This CDR3 region has 14 residues. CDR3 in amino acids: CASSVGSGTDTQYF. CDR3 sequence (DNA): TGTGCCAGCAGTGTGGGAAGCGGCACAGATACGCAGTATTTT.

This clonotype was seen ten or more times. This rearrangement joins TRBV5-1 to TRBJ2-5; D is undetermined. Per the germline V gene, CDR1 is SGHRS and CDR2 is YFSETQ. The CDR3 covers 13 residues. V shed 4 bases and J shed 5 bases, with 12 bases lying between them. The CDR3 loop reads CASSRVYEETQYF. CDR3 nucleotide sequence: TGCGCCAGCAGCCGGGTGTATGAGGAGACCCAGTACTTC.

This clonotype was picked up many times. The chain joins TRBV28 to TRBJ2-7, with 13 nucleotides matching TRBD2. Germline trimming cut 5 bases from V and 6 bases from J; bases unmatched to any gene: 10. CDR1 and CDR2 (germline): MDHEN, SYDVKM. This CDR3 spans 16 amino acids. CDR3 bases: TGTGCCAGCAGTACAGAGGGACTAGCGGGATCTGGCGAGCAGTACTTC. Translation gives CASSTEGLAGSGEQYF. The full variable domain, in which reference TRBV28 and TRBJ2-7 provide the parts outside the CDR3, is DVKVTQSSRYLVKRTGEKVFLECVQDMDHENMFWYRQDPGLGLRLIYFSYDVKMKEKGDIPEGYSVSREKKERFSLILESASTNQTSMYLCASSTEGLAGSGEQYFGPGTRLTVT.

This clonotype was detected many times. This chain links TRBV20-1 with TRBJ2-1; 8 bases align to TRBD2. Germline V gene sequence: CDR1 DFQATT, CDR2 SNEGSKA (reference sequence). The CDR3 covers 14 residues. V trimming: 6 bases; J trimming: 0 bases; junction bases outside the gene matches: 4. The CDR3 here is CSAAGTSSYNEQFF. Here the CDR3 DNA reads TGCAGTGCCGCCGGGACTAGCTCCTACAATGAGCAGTTCTTC.

This sequence joins TRBV3-1 and TRBJ1-5, with 10 bases fitting TRBD1. CDR1 and CDR2 (germline): LGHDT, YNNKEL (reference sequence). The CDR3 contains 15 residues. The V gene end was trimmed by 4 bases and the J gene end by 6 bases; junction bases not matched to a gene: 6. The CDR3 DNA reads TGTGCCAGCAGCCCCTCGACAGGGGGCATTCAGCCCCAGCATTTT. Its translation: CASSPSTGGIQPQHF.

This clonotype has just one count. V gene TRBV20-1 combines with J gene TRBJ2-1; 13 nucleotides line up with TRBD2. V shed 3 bases and J 5 bases; nucleotides not matched to a gene: 7. CDR3 size: 16 residues. The germline gives CDR1 DFQATT, CDR2 SNEGSKA (reference sequence). The chain's CDR3 is CSARDVTSGRNNEQFF. CDR3 nucleotide sequence: TGCAGTGCTAGGGACGTGACTAGCGGGAGGAACAATGAGCAGTTCTTC.

This clonotype was counted many times. The chain is built from TRBV20-1 and TRBJ2-7; TRBD2 matches 7 bases. V lost 4 bases, J lost 0 bases, and 3 bases stayed unmatched. This CDR3 has 13 amino acids. The germline V gene encodes CDR1 DFQATT and CDR2 SNEGSKA (reference sequence). CDR3 sequence: CSAKSGTSYEQYF. CDR3 DNA: TGCAGTGCTAAAAGCGGGACCTCCTACGAGCAGTACTTC.